Shown below are 14 T cell receptor beta chains from a single sample sequenced in a study of blood T cell repertoires in COVID-19. Profiled with immunoSEQ multiplex PCR; TCRdb holds only in-frame clones, not every one. This table has about 220,000 clones, approximately 84% appearing once. The sample comprised peripheral blood. Every receptor here comes from a man aged 45-60 years who had recovered from COVID-19.

This clone is a singleton in its sample. This chain links TRBV27 with TRBJ1-6; 9 positions match TRBD1. V trimming: 5 bases; J trimming: 4 bases; junction bases outside the gene matches: 3. This CDR3 is 15 amino acids long. CDR1 and CDR2 from the germline V gene are MNHEY and SMNVEV (reference sequence). The CDR3 nucleotides read TGTGCCAGCAGTCTCGGACAGGGGTATAATTCACCCCTCCACTTT. Protein product: CASSLGQGYNSPLHF.

The chain couples TRBV2 to TRBJ2-7; TRBD2 agrees at 12 bases. The length of the CDR3 is 13 residues. The V and J ends lost 6 bases and 6 bases, in that order; junction bases with no gene match: 3. In germline, CDR1 is SNHLY, CDR2 FYNNEI. Here the CDR3 DNA reads TGTGCCAGCAGGGCTAGCGGGAGGGGCGAGCAGTACTTC. It translates to CASRASGRGEQYF.

A few counts support this clone. V gene TRBV5-1 combines with J gene TRBJ2-7; D is undetermined. The CDR3 runs to 16 residues. V lost 1 base and J 3 bases, leaving 17 bases between the germline ends. Looked up from germline, CDR1 is SGHRS and CDR2 is YFSETQ. This CDR3 is CASSLPPSGPFYEQYF. CDR3 coding DNA: TGCGCCAGCAGCTTGCCCCCAAGTGGGCCTTTCTACGAGCAGTACTTC.

This chain joins TRBV10-3 and TRBJ1-1, with 7 nucleotides matching TRBD1. Trimming cost V 2 bases and J 1 base; bases outside gene matches: 7. The CDR3 loop spans 16 amino acids. Per germline, CDR1 ENHRY and CDR2 SYGVKD. The CDR3 is CAISEIGNRGNTEAFF. The CDR3 DNA is TGTGCCATCAGTGAGATCGGGAACAGGGGGAACACTGAAGCTTTCTTT.

The chain couples TRBV2 to TRBJ1-5; TRBD1 aligns across 8 bases. Germline V gives CDR1 SNHLY, CDR2 FYNNEI. Trimming took 7 bases from V and 10 from J; bases not matched to a gene: 15. CDR3 length equals 15 residues. Written as DNA, the CDR3 is TGTGCCAGCAAGGGTACAGGGGGGGTGGTGAGCCCCCAGCATTTT. Protein: CASKGTGGVVSPQHF.

This clone was recorded once. This chain joins TRBV28 and TRBJ2-2; the D is unclear. Trimming shortened V by 8 bases and J by 7 bases, and 11 bases separated the two germline ends. CDR3 length equals 12 residues. CDR1 is MDHEN and CDR2 is SYDVKM in the germline V gene. The DNA of the CDR3 is TGTGCCAGCCTCCCCCGGTTCGGGGAGCTGTTTTTT. Its translation: CASLPRFGELFF.

The chain combines TRBV7-8 with TRBJ2-2; 12 bases fit TRBD2. CDR3 length: 18 amino acids. J was trimmed by 1 base and V by 0 bases; bases with no gene match: 3. CDR1 is SGHVS and CDR2 is FQNEAQ in the germline V gene. The CDR3 region is CASSLASGLAGNTGELFF. In DNA form, the CDR3 reads TGTGCCAGCAGCTTAGCTTCGGGACTAGCGGGGAACACCGGGGAGCTGTTTTTT.

The J gene is TRBJ2-2, the V gene TRBV25-1; 8 bases line up with TRBD2. Per germline, CDR1 MGHDK and CDR2 SYGVNS. V was pared by 5 bases and J by 0 bases, with 2 bases of the junction left unmatched. This CDR3 is 15 amino acids long. The CDR3 nucleotides read TGTGCCAGCAGTACACTAGCGGCGAACACCGGGGAGCTGTTTTTT. Translation: CASSTLAANTGELFF. Together with reference TRBV25-1 and TRBJ2-2, the CDR3 gives the full variable domain: EADIYQTPRYLVIGTGKKITLECSQTMGHDKMYWYQQDPGMELHLIHYSYGVNSTEKGDLSSESTVSRIRTEHFPLTLESARPSHTSQYLCASSTLAANTGELFFGEGSRLTVL.

This chain connects TRBV18 to TRBJ1-1, with 11 bases aligning to TRBD1. After removal of 5 bases from V and 4 bases from J, the junction contained 6 bases not matched to a gene. The germline CDR1 and CDR2 sequences are KGHSH and LQKENI. The CDR3 loop spans 15 amino acids. The CDR3 protein is CASSVTGTGGTEAFF. The CDR3 DNA is TGTGCCAGCTCAGTTACCGGGACAGGGGGCACTGAAGCTTTCTTT.

In its sample, this clone was seen many times. V usage is TRBV5-4 and J usage is TRBJ2-5; D unclear. CDR3 length: 13 amino acids. The germline V and J ends were trimmed by 0 bases and 2 bases, with 5 bases remaining between them. Looked up from germline, CDR1 is SGHNT and CDR2 is YYREEE (reference sequence). In nucleotides, the CDR3 is TGTGCCAGCAGCTTGGTCCGGCAAGAGACCCAGTACTTC. Translating gives CASSLVRQETQYF.

The J gene is TRBJ2-7, the V gene TRBV4-1; 8 bases line up with TRBD2. This CDR3 is 16 amino acids long. Germline-derived CDR1 and CDR2 are MGHRA and YSYEKL. V shed 1 base and J 1 base; nucleotides not matched to a gene: 6. The CDR3 is CASSQVSSGGSYEQYF. The CDR3 bases are TGCGCCAGCAGCCAAGTTTCAAGCGGGGGTTCCTACGAGCAGTACTTC.

This clone was detected a few times. The chain uses TRBV19 and TRBJ2-2; maybe TRBD1 (5 bases). Trimming left V 4 bases short and J 4 bases short, with 19 bases between. The CDR3 spans 17 residues. Germline V lookup: CDR1 LNHDA, CDR2 SQIVND (reference sequence). The CDR3 DNA reads as TGTGCCAGTAGTAACCCGACAGTTATCACCGGCACCGGGGAGCTGTTTTTT. This encodes CASSNPTVITGTGELFF.

The gene calls are TRBV28 and TRBJ2-7, with 11 bases identical to TRBD1. The CDR3 runs to 16 residues. CDR1 and CDR2 (germline): MDHEN, SYDVKM. The trim removed 6 bases at V and 2 bases at J, leaving 9 bases unmatched. CDR3 in amino acids: CASRLPGTGGPYEQYF. CDR3 DNA: TGTGCCAGCAGACTACCGGGGACAGGGGGTCCCTACGAGCAGTACTTC.

This chain joins TRBV9 and TRBJ2-7, with D unclear. The CDR3 has 17 residues. Germline CDR1 reads SGDLS; CDR2 reads YYNGEE. The germline V and J ends were trimmed by 0 bases and 1 base, with 17 bases remaining between them. The CDR3 region has the DNA TGTGCCAGCAGCGTAGACTCTGACAAGTATTTTTCCTACGAGCAGTACTTC. This encodes CASSVDSDKYFSYEQYF. The whole variable domain, remainder taken from reference TRBV9 and TRBJ2-7, is DSGVTQTPKHLITATGQRVTLRCSPRSGDLSVYWYQQSLDQGLQFLIQYYNGEERAKGNILERFSAQQFPDLHSELNLSSLELGDSALYFCASSVDSDKYFSYEQYFGPGTRLTVT.